Here is one T cell receptor (beta chain) with its context. The antigen is unknown. Around 32,000 T cell genomes, or about 190 ng DNA, went into the sorted-subset replicate PCRs. The data were produced by immunoSEQ multiplex PCR, yet TCRdb's version contains in-frame clones alone and is incomplete. The sample holds some 2.1 million clones; around 95% are singletons and the top ten take around 1.7%. The data were taken from a study of shared clonotypes between healthy human individuals. CD8 cells classed as naive were CD45RO-negative and positively selected for CCR7, excluding terminally differentiated effector memory CD45RA+ cells. Each donor was a Caucasian adult residing in Nashville, Tennessee. The V gene lost 0 bases and the J gene lost 4 bases, with 4 bases spanning the gap. Germline V gene sequence: CDR1 MGHRA, CDR2 YSYEKL. The CDR3 extends over 13 amino acids. Study-wide results and limits: When naive CD4 clonotypes were compared across a few donors, approximately 5% were shared. Donors were few, which limited the genetic and exposure-history diversity represented.

This rearrangement joins TRBV4-1 to TRBJ1-3; unclear D gene. The clonotype comes from a young man in good health. Some clones in this sample may be carry-over from other donors' samples. Sequencing was done on a sample of naive CD8+ T cells from PBMCs. The CDR3 loop is CASSQDRGNTIYF. The CDR3 region has the DNA TGCGCCAGCAGCCAAGATAGGGGAAACACCATATATTTT.